This T cell receptor beta chain was sequenced in a study of Ad26.COV2.S vaccination and SARS-CoV-2 variants (dated by TCRdb to about 2021). Concerning the study at large: Vaccine-arm donors came from COV1001, a multicentre, randomized, double-blind, placebo-controlled phase I-IIa trial of Ad26.COV2.S in healthy adults. Ad26.COV2.S was administered intramuscularly at 5 x 10^10 or 1 x 10^11 viral particles, either as a single shot or as two shots given 56 days apart. Sequencing of the TCRbeta repertoire served to evaluate the specificity and breadth of SARS-CoV-2-reactive T cell receptors following Ad26.COV2.S vaccination. A total of some 30 samples were included in the TCR-sequenced set, comprising roughly 19 Ad26.COV2.S vaccine recipients, 5 placebo recipients and 8 SARS-CoV-2 convalescent individuals. Trial participants were randomized into five groups of five, in which low-dose or high-dose Ad26.COV2.S was given once or twice, or placebo was given on both occasions. Throughout the experiments and outcome assessment, investigators stayed blinded to trial group allocation. The study at large found these results: Substantial breadth of spike-specific CD8+ and CD4+ T cell responses was reported after vaccination. Spike-specific TCR breadth was higher in Ad26.COV2.S recipients than in placebo recipients (P = 0.0014). According to the authors, total T cell responses may have been underestimated by the TCR breadth and depth analyses. Comparing responses between vaccine doses or regimens was not something the study was powered to do. Vaccine and placebo recipients had similar non-spike TCR breadth, a finding consistent with the vaccine containing only spike.

In the case of this clone: Its binding antigen is unknown. No base qualities exist here, and no much larger clone lies one base off it.

The immunoSEQ Assay was the method used to sequence TCRbeta CDR3 regions. After extraction, genomic DNA underwent amplification by bias-controlled multiplex PCR, followed by high-throughput sequencing. Turning to the authors' computational methods: To quantify the absolute abundance of every unique TCRbeta CDR3 region, sequences were collapsed and filtered. T cell fraction was estimated by normalizing TCRbeta template counts to usable DNA, with usable DNA measured through amplification of reference genes found in all nucleated cells. Repertoire TCRs were annotated as SARS-CoV-2-specific when V gene, CDR3 amino acid sequence and J gene were exactly matched to a known reactive TCR set. The reference SARS-CoV-2 TCR set was derived from MIRA and filtered for enrichment in COVID-19-positive ImmuneCODE repertoires, a step that removed public or cross-reactive TCRs. Drawing on the MIRA antigens, annotated TCRs were analysed further at the level of specific ORF or position within ORF. Breadth was defined as annotated unique rearrangements over total unique productive rearrangements; depth was the summed frequency of those rearrangements. TCR breadth was compared between groups using two-sided Wilcoxon rank-sum tests. The table comes from immuneACCESS by way of TCRdb, which keeps in-frame sequences with V and J called. Part of the clones is missing from these tables; in studies checked, under half for an unresolved V gene and the rest for unknown reasons. The V and J calls and clone size come from that table; D and trimming were worked out from the DNA. This sample has about 680,000 clones in its table, and 80% to 90% of those were observed once. The top ten constitute over 1.3% of the sample.

The CDR3 covers 15 residues, taking in both the cysteine and the phenylalanine. Left in the record is the CDR3 DNA by itself, 45 bases read in frame from the first base. Compared with germline, V lacks 1 base and J lacks 9 bases; bases without a gene match: 6. In the germline V gene, CDR1 corresponds to LGHNT and CDR2 to FRNRAP. Sample treatment or condition, as interpreted from the label and publication: over 15 received Ad26.COV2.S at low or high dose, single or two shots; five or six received placebo; per-sample allocation not given. For vaccine and placebo recipients, repertoires were sequenced using samples collected on day 63 after the first injection. In Cohort 1b, about two dozen adults aged 18-55 years were enrolled at a single site in Boston, USA, between 29 July and 7 August 2020. As a vaccine, Ad26.COV2.S was a replication-incompetent adenovirus type 26 vector that expressed a prefusion-stabilized SARS-CoV-2 spike protein derived from the original Wuhan strain.

The sample consisted of peripheral blood, taken in a trial of Ad26.COV2.S vaccine versus placebo. This receptor chain uses TRBV12-5 and TRBJ1-6, and TRBD1 aligns with 7 junction nucleotides. This sequence originates from a person between 18 and 59 years old who received the Ad26.COV2.S COVID-19 vaccine or a placebo. The CDR3 protein: CASGLGQGSFSPLHF. The nucleotide sequence is given as TGTGCTAGTGGTTTGGGACAGGGAAGTTTTTCACCCCTCCACTTT.